The 12 T cell receptor beta chains below all came from one sample that was sequenced in a study of shared clonotypes between healthy human individuals. Only in-frame clones appear in the TCRdb table, and some are missing; sequencing was by immunoSEQ multiplex PCR. This sample has approximately 530,000 clones; about 96% occur once, and the top ten carry 0.064%. Input material: naive CD4+ T cells sorted from blood. Subset in this sample: CD45RA+ positively selected. The receptors shown here come from a woman younger than 45 in good health.

The J gene is TRBJ1-3, the V gene TRBV29-1, with TRBD1 identical over 9 bases. Germline V gives CDR1 SQVTM, CDR2 ANQGSEA. The junction had 5 bases not matched to a gene; V was cut back by 7 bases and J by 1 base. CDR3 length equals 14 residues. In nucleotides, the CDR3 is TGCAGCGCCCGGACAGGGGAATCTGGAAACACCATATATTTT. This translates into CSARTGESGNTIYF.

The rearrangement joins TRBV11-2 to TRBJ2-7, with D hard to call. CDR3 length equals 13 residues. CDR1 and CDR2 from the germline V gene are SGHAT and FQNNGV. V lost 10 bases, J lost 2 bases, and 15 bases lay in between. CDR3 sequence: CATQRATPYEQYF. Here the CDR3 DNA reads TGTGCCACTCAAAGGGCTACGCCCTACGAGCAGTACTTC.

The chain is built from TRBV4-1 and TRBJ2-7; TRBD2 might be the D (5 bases). CDR1 and CDR2 (germline): MGHRA, YSYEKL. This CDR3 comprises 17 residues. V lost 3 bases and J lost 1, with 19 bases in between. The chain's CDR3 is CASSHNDGGDISYEQYF. As DNA, the CDR3 is TGCGCCAGCAGCCATAACGACGGAGGCGATATTTCCTACGAGCAGTACTTC.

The J gene is TRBJ2-7, the V gene TRBV27; D is perhaps TRBD1 or TRBD2 (6 bases each). V dropped 2 bases and J dropped 3 bases, with 8 bases sitting between them. The CDR3 runs to 13 residues. CDR1 and CDR2 (germline): MNHEY, SMNVEV (reference sequence). The CDR3 coding sequence is TGTGCCAGCAGTTTAGAGGGGGGCTACGAGCAGTACTTC. It encodes CASSLEGGYEQYF.

The genes are TRBV10-3 and TRBJ2-7; the match to TRBD1 covers 9 bases. The CDR3 is 14 amino acids. Germline loops: CDR1 ENHRY, CDR2 SYGVKD. The junction had 8 bases not matched to a gene; V was cut back by 6 bases and J by 5 bases. CDR3: CAIRGMGQGNEQYF. In DNA form, the CDR3 reads TGTGCCATCAGAGGGATGGGACAGGGCAACGAGCAGTACTTC.

V is TRBV28 and J is TRBJ1-4; D is ambiguous. The CDR3 contains 17 residues. V lost 3 bases, J lost 5 bases, and 19 bases lay in between. From germline, CDR1 is MDHEN and CDR2 SYDVKM. Here the CDR3 reads CASSFEGLGSSNEKLFF. DNA of the CDR3: TGTGCCAGCAGTTTCGAGGGTCTGGGGTCCAGCAATGAAAAACTGTTTTTT.

This clone has a single count. The chain couples TRBV27 to TRBJ2-3; 7 nucleotides line up with TRBD2. The V gene end was trimmed by 2 bases and the J gene end by 5 bases; junction bases not matched to a gene: 4. In germline, CDR1 is MNHEY, CDR2 SMNVEV (reference sequence). CDR3 length: 14 residues. The CDR3 loop is CASSLSGGVDTQYF. The CDR3 nucleotides are TGTGCCAGCAGTTTAAGTGGGGGGGTAGATACGCAGTATTTT.

The V call is TRBV5-1, the J call TRBJ2-7; 8 positions match TRBD1. The CDR3 runs 16 residues. The ends lost 3 bases at V and 0 bases at J; junction bases unmatched: 8. Germline V gene sequence: CDR1 SGHRS, CDR2 YFSETQ. CDR3 sequence: CASSYGGQGRSYEQYF. CDR3 sequence (DNA): TGCGCCAGCAGCTACGGAGGACAGGGTCGCTCCTACGAGCAGTACTTC.

V gene TRBV18 combines with J gene TRBJ2-7; TRBD1 matches at 9 bases. V lost 2 bases and J lost 1; bases outside the gene matches: 6. The CDR3 contains 16 residues. Looked up from germline, CDR1 is KGHSH and CDR2 is LQKENI. The CDR3 nucleotides read TGTGCCAGCTCACCAGGGGACAGGGCCAGGTCCTACGAGCAGTACTTC. This gives the protein CASSPGDRARSYEQYF. Full variable domain (outside the CDR3, taken from reference TRBV18 and TRBJ2-7): NAGVMQNPRHLVRRRGQEARLRCSPMKGHSHVYWYRQLPEEGLKFMVYLQKENIIDESGMPKERFSAEFPKEGPSILRIQQVVRGDSAAYFCASSPGDRARSYEQYFGPGTRLTVT.

The CDR3 sequence is CASSPQLDTQYF. The CDR3 DNA sequence: TGTGCCAGCAGCCCTCAGTTGGATACGCAGTATTTT. The chain combines TRBV7-8 with TRBJ2-3; D is ambiguous. The CDR3 loop spans 12 amino acids. The germline CDR1 and CDR2 sequences are SGHVS and FQNEAQ. Between the trimmed V and J ends, which lost 5 bases and 6 bases, there was a span of 9 bases.

Concerning this clone: The sample carries other DNA sequences with the same CDR3. The chain couples TRBV28 to TRBJ2-7; a weak D match, TRBD2 (6 bases). In germline, CDR1 is MDHEN, CDR2 SYDVKM. The V gene lost 2 bases and the J gene lost 1 base, with 6 bases spanning the gap. This CDR3 region has 13 residues. The CDR3 nucleotides read TGTGCCAGCAGTTTAGGGACTTCCTACGAGCAGTACTTC. Its translation: CASSLGTSYEQYF.

The chain joins TRBV11-2 to TRBJ1-3; D remains ambiguous. The CDR3 consists of 12 residues. The ends were cut back, 5 bases at V and 5 bases at J, with 7 bases in the middle. Germline V gene data show CDR1 as SGHAT and CDR2 as FQNNGV. The CDR3 DNA sequence: TGTGCCAGCAGCCGCGGACGAAACACCATATATTTT. Encoded protein: CASSRGRNTIYF. Complete variable domain (other parts from reference TRBV11-2 and TRBJ1-3): EAGVAQSPRYKIIEKRQSVAFWCNPISGHATLYWYQQILGQGPKLLIQFQNNGVVDDSQLPKDRFSAERLKGVDSTLKIQPAKLEDSAVYLCASSRGRNTIYFGEGSWLTVV.